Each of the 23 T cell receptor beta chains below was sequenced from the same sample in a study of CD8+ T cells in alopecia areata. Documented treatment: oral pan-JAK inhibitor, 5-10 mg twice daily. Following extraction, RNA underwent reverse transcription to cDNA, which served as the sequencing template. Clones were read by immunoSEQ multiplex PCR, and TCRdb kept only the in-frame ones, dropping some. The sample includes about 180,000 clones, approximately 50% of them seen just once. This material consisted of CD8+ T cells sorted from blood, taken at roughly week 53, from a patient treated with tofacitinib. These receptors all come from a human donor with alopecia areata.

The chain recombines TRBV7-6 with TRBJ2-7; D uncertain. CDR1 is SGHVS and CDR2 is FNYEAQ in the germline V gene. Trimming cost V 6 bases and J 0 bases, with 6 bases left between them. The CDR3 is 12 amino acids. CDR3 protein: CASSSSSYEQYF. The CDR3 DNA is TGTGCCAGCAGTTCAAGCTCCTACGAGCAGTACTTC.

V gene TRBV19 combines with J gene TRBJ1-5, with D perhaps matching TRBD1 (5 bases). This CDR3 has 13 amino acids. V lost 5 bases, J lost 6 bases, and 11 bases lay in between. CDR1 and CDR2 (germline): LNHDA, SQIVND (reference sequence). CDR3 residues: CASSEAGSQPQHF. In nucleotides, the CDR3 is TGTGCCAGTAGTGAGGCAGGGTCTCAGCCCCAGCATTTT. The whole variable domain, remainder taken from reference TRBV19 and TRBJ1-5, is DGGITQSPKYLFRKEGQNVTLSCEQNLNHDAMYWYRQDPGQGLRLIYYSQIVNDFQKGDIAEGYSVSREKKESFPLTVTSAQKNPTAFYLCASSEAGSQPQHFGDGTRLSIL.

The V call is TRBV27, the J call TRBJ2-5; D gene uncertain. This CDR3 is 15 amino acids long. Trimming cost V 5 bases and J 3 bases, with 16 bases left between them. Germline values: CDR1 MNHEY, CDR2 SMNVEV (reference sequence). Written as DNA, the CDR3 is TGTGCCAGCAGTCCCCTTTTAGGTGTCGAAGAGACCCAGTACTTC. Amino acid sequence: CASSPLLGVEETQYF.

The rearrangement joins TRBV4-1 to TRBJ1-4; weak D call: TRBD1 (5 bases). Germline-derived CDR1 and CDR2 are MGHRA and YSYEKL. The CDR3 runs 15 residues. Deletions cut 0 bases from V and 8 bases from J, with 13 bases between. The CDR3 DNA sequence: TGCGCCAGCAGCCAAGACCGAGGGGATAGAGAAAAACTGTTTTTT. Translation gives CASSQDRGDREKLFF.

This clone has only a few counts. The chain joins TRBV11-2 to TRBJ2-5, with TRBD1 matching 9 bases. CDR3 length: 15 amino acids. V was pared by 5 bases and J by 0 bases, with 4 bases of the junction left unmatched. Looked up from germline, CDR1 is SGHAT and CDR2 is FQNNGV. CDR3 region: CASSAGTGNQETQYF. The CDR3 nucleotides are TGTGCCAGCAGCGCCGGGACAGGGAACCAAGAGACCCAGTACTTC.

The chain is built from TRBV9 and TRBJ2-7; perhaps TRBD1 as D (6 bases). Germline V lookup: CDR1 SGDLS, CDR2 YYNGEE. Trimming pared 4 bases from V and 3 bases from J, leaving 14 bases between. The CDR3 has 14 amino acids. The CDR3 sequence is CASSPQTGIYEQYF. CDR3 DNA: TGTGCCAGCAGCCCTCAGACAGGCATCTACGAGCAGTACTTC.

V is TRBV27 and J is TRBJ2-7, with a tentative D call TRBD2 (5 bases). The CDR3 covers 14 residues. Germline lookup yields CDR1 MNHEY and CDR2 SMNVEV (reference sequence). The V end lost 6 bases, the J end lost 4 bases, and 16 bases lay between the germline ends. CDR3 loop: CASSPNPTIYEQYF. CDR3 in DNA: TGTGCCAGCAGCCCAAATCCGACTATTTACGAGCAGTACTTC.

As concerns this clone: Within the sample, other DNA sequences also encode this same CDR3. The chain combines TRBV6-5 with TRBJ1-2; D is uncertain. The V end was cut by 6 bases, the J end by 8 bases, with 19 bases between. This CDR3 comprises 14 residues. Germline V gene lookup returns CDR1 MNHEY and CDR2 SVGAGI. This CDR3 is CASSSQPGLTGYTF. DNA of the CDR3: TGTGCCAGCAGCTCGCAACCGGGCCTGACGGGCTACACCTTC.

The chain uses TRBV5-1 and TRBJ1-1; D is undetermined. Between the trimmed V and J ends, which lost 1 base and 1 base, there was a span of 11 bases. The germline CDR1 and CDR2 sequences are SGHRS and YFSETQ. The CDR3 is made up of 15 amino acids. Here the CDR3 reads CASSLLGYGNTEAFF. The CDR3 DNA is TGCGCCAGCAGCTTGCTAGGGTACGGGAACACTGAAGCTTTCTTT.

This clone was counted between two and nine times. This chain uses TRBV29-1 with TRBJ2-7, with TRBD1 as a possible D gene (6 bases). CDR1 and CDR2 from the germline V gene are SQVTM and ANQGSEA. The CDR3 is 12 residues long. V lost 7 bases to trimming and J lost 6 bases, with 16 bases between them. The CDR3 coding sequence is TGCAGCGGAGGTGGGACATTAACCGAGCAGTACTTC. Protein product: CSGGGTLTEQYF.

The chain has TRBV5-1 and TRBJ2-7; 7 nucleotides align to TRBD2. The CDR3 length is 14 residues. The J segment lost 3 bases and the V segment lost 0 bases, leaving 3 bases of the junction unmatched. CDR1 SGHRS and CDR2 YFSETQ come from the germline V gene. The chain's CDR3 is CASSLDGGSYEQYF. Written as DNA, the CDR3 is TGCGCCAGCAGCTTGGACGGGGGGAGCTACGAGCAGTACTTC.

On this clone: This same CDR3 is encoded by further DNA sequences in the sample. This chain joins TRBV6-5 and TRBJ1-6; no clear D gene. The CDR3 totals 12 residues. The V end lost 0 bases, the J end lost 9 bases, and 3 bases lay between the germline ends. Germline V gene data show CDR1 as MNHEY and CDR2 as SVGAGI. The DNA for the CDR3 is TGTGCCAGCAGTTACTCCGGTTCACCCCTCCACTTT. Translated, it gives CASSYSGSPLHF.

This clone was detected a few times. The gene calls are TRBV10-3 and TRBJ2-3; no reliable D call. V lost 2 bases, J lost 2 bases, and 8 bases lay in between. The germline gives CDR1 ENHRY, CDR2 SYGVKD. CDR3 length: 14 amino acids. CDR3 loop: CAISELAPTDTQYF. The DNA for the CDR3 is TGTGCCATCAGTGAGCTGGCCCCCACAGATACGCAGTATTTT.

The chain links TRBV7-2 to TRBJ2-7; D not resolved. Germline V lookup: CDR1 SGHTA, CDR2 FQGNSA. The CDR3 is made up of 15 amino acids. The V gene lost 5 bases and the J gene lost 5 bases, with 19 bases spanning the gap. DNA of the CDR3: TGTGCCAGCAGCCTTCCCACGGGCCACCTTGACGAGCAGTACTTC. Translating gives CASSLPTGHLDEQYF.

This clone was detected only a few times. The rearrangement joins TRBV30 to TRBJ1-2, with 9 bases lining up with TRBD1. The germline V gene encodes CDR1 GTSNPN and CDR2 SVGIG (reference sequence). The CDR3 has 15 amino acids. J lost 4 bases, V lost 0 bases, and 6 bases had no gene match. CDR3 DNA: TGTGCCTGGAGTGTACAACGGACAGGGGCCTATGGCTACACCTTC. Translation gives CAWSVQRTGAYGYTF. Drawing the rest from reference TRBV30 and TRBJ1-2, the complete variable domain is SQTIHQWPATLVQPVGSPLSLECTVEGTSNPNLYWYRQAAGRGLQLLFYSVGIGQISSEVPQNLSASRPQDRQFILSSKKLLLSDSGFYLCAWSVQRTGAYGYTFGSGTRLTVV.

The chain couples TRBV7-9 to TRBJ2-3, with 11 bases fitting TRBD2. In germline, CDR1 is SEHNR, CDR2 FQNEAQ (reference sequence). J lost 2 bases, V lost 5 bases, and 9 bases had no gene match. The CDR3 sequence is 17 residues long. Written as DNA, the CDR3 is TGTGCCAGCAGCCCTAACGGGACTAGCGGCTTCACAGATACGCAGTATTTT. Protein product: CASSPNGTSGFTDTQYF. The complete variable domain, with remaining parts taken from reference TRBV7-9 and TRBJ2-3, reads DTGVSQNPRHKITKRGQNVTFRCDPISEHNRLYWYRQTLGQGPEFLTYFQNEAQLEKSRLLSDRFSAERPKGSFSTLEIQRTEQGDSAMYLCASSPNGTSGFTDTQYFGPGTRLTVL.

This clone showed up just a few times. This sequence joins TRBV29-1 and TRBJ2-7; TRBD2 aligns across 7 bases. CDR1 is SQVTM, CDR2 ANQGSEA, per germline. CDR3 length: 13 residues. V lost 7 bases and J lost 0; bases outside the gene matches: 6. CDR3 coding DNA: TGCAGCGCTCTAGCGGTTAGCTCCTACGAGCAGTACTTC. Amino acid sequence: CSALAVSSYEQYF.

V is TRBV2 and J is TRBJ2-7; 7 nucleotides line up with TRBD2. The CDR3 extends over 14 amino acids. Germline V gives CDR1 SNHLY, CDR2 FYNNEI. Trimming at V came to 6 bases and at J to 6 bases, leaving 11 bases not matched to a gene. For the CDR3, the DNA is TGTGCCAGCAGCCAGGGACTAAACGAGGGCGAGCAGTACTTC. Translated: CASSQGLNEGEQYF. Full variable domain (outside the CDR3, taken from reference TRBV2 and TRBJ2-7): EPEVTQTPSHQVTQMGQEVILRCVPISNHLYFYWYRQILGQKVEFLVSFYNNEISEKSEIFDDQFSVERPDGSNFTLKIRSTKLEDSAMYFCASSQGLNEGEQYFGPGTRLTVT.

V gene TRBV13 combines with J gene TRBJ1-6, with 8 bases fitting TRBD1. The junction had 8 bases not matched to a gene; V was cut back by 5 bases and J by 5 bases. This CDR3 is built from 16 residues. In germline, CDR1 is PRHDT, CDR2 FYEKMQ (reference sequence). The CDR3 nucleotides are TGTGCCAGCAGCCAGAGGGCAGGGGGCGATAATTCACCCCTCCACTTT. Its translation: CASSQRAGGDNSPLHF.

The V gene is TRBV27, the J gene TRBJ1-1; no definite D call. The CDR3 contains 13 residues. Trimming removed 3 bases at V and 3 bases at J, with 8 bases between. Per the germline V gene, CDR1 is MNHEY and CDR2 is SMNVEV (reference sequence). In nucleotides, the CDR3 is TGTGCCAGCAGTTTGGGGAGGTACACTGAAGCTTTCTTT. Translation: CASSLGRYTEAFF.

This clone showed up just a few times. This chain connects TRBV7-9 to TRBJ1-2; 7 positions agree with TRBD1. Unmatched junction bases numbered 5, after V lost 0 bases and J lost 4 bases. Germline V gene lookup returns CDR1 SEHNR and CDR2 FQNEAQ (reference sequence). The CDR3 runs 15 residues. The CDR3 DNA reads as TGTGCCAGCAGCTTAGCTGACAGGGAGGGCTATGGCTACACCTTC. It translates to CASSLADREGYGYTF. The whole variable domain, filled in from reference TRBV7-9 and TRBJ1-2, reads DTGVSQNPRHKITKRGQNVTFRCDPISEHNRLYWYRQTLGQGPEFLTYFQNEAQLEKSRLLSDRFSAERPKGSFSTLEIQRTEQGDSAMYLCASSLADREGYGYTFGSGTRLTVV.

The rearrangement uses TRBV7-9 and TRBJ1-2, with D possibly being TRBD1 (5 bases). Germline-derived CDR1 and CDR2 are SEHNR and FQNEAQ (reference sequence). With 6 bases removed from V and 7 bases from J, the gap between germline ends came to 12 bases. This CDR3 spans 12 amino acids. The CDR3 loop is CASSPRGGGYTF. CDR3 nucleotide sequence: TGTGCCAGCAGTCCTAGGGGTGGTGGCTACACCTTC.

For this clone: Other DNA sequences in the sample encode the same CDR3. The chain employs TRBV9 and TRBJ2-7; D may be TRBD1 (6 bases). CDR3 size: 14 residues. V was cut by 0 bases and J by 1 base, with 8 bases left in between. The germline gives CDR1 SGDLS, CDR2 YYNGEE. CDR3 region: CASSVEGTSYEQYF. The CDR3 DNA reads TGTGCCAGCAGCGTAGAAGGGACATCCTACGAGCAGTACTTC.